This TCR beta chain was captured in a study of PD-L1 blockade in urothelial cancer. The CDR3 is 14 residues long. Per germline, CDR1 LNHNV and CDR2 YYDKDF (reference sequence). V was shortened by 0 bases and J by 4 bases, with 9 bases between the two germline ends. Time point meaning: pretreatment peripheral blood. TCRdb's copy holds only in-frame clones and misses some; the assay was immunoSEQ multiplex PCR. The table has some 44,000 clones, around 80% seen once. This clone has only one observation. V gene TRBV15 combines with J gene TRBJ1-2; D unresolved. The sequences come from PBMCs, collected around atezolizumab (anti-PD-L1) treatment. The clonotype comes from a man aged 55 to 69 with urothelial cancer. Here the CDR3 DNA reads TGTGCCACCAGCAGAGACCGCCTGGCCTATGGCTACACCTTC. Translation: CATSRDRLAYGYTF.